This T cell receptor beta chain was documented in a study of blood T cells in healthy people across ages. Study outcomes and limitations: Comparison with aged donors showed that long-lived donors had more naive CD4+ cells and higher diversity. Estimates drawn from one million T cells were deemed to understate diversity.

A note on this clonotype: Its antigen is unknown.

This CDR3 comprises 14 residues. Germline loops: CDR1 LGHNA, CDR2 YSLEER. The authors ran a second PCR of 7 to 11 cycles using a sample-barcoded 5' primer and a J-beta primer mix. A 12-random-nucleotide template-switch adaptor tagged each cDNA molecule. From the 5' RACE reads, TCRdb called clonotypes with MiXCR, one entry per CDR3 protein. Of 1.5 million to 2 million distinct CDR3 sequences listed, approximately 39% are singletons. The sequencing sample was made of blood. The rearrangement links TRBV4-3 to TRBJ2-4; D may be TRBD2 (5 bases). The better agreement between TRBJ2-7 and the DNA end casts doubt on the J call. This sequence was found in a human donor in good health. CDR3 loop: CASSQGAAHYEQYF. The DNA of the CDR3 is TGCGCCAGCAGCCAAGGAGCGGCCCACTACGAGCAGTACTTC.